The count of the clone carrying this T cell receptor beta chain is one. Antigen specificity is unknown. Unique molecular identifiers were used in preparing the TCRbeta library. Via MiXCR, TCRdb re-called the PCR reads, giving one row per CDR3 protein. The profile shows more than 200,000 distinct CDR3 sequences, about 25% of them singletons. This entry comes from a study of T-cell reconstitution after alpha-beta-depleted transplantation in children. General study results and limits: At one year after transplant, newly produced T cells mostly accounted for T-cell counts and diversity. Reportedly, roughly two months post-transplant, alpha-beta T cells arose from several hundred expanded graft clones.

The receptor comes from a girl aged 2-9 years with Fanconi anemia, due to receive a stem cell transplant. Material: PBMCs, obtained before TCRalphabeta/CD19-depleted stem cell transplant.

The CDR3 loop is CASSEFGRLGNEKLFF. The CDR3 nucleotides are TGTGCCAGCAGTGAATTCGGGAGACTTGGAAATGAAAAACTGTTTTTT. The chain joins TRBV25-1 to TRBJ1-4; no reliable D call. The CDR3 contains 16 residues. Germline V CDR1 and CDR2: MGHDK, SYGVNS. The V end lost 1 base, the J end lost 5 bases, and 14 bases lay between the germline ends.